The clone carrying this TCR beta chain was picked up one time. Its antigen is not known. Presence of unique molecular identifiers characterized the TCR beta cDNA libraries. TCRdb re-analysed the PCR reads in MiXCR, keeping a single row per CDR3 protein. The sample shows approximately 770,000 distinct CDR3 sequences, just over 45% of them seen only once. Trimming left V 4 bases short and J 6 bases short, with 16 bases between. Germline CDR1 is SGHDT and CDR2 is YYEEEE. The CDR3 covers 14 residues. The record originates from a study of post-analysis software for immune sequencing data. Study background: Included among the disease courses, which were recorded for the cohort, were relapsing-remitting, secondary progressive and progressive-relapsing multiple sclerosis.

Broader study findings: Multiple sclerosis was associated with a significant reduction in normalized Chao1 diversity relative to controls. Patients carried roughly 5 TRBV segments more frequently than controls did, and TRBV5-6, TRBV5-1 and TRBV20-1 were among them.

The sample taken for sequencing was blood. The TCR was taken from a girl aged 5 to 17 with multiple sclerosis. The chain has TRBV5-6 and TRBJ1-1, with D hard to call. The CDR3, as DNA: TGTGCCAGCAGCCGTCCCCATCTCGGTTCTGAAGCTTTCTTT. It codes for CASSRPHLGSEAFF.